The rows below give T cell receptor beta chains drawn from one sample of a study of shared clonotypes between healthy human individuals. The assay was immunoSEQ multiplex PCR, and TCRdb's table has in-frame clones only and misses some. This table holds 470,000 or so clones, around four fifths found once. The sequencing sample was made of PBMCs. The receptors stem from a woman in her thirties or forties in good health. Some clones in this sample may be carry-over from other donors' samples. CDR3s include the opening cysteine and the closing phenylalanine or tryptophan. The order of the fields is V gene, D gene, clone size, J gene, CDR3 protein, CDR3 DNA. The D gene is left open where the match is weak. Some rows have no size entry. The others give once, few or many, or a class for an expanded clone.

v_call: TRBV18
d_call: -
clone_size: -
j_call: TRBJ2-2
cdr3_aa: CASSPGAATGELFF
cdr3_nt: TGTGCCAGCTCACCAGGGGCCGCCACCGGGGAGCTGTTTTTT

v_call: TRBV2
d_call: TRBD1
clone_size: -
j_call: TRBJ2-5
cdr3_aa: CASDRDRGGTQYF
cdr3_nt: TGTGCCAGCGACCGGGACAGGGGGGGGACCCAGTACTTC

v_call: TRBV4-1
d_call: TRBD1
clone_size: -
j_call: TRBJ1-4
cdr3_aa: CASSPLGGTGGTYYEKLFF
cdr3_nt: TGCGCCAGCAGCCCTCTTGGGGGGACAGGGGGGACTTACTACGAAAAACTGTTTTTT

v_call: TRBV16
d_call: TRBD2
clone_size: few
j_call: TRBJ2-3
cdr3_aa: CASSQSRTSGHTDTQYF
cdr3_nt: TGTGCCAGCAGCCAATCAAGGACTAGCGGACACACAGATACGCAGTATTTT

v_call: TRBV6-1
d_call: -
clone_size: few
j_call: TRBJ2-7
cdr3_aa: CASSVQQGNEQYF
cdr3_nt: TGTGCCAGCAGTGTTCAACAGGGCAACGAGCAGTACTTC

v_call: TRBV7-2
d_call: -
clone_size: -
j_call: TRBJ2-5
cdr3_aa: CASSLVGPRETQYF
cdr3_nt: TGTGCCAGCAGCTTAGTTGGGCCGAGAGAGACCCAGTACTTC

v_call: TRBV10-2
d_call: -
clone_size: -
j_call: TRBJ2-5
cdr3_aa: CASRAPPQETQYF
cdr3_nt: TGCGCCAGCAGAGCGCCTCCACAAGAGACCCAGTACTTC

v_call: TRBV5-1
d_call: -
clone_size: -
j_call: TRBJ1-2
cdr3_aa: CASSLGLGSANYGYTF
cdr3_nt: TGCGCCAGCAGCTTGGGTCTAGGTTCAGCTAACTATGGCTACACCTTC

v_call: TRBV28
d_call: -
clone_size: -
j_call: TRBJ1-6
cdr3_aa: CASSLGGANSPLHF
cdr3_nt: TGTGCCAGCAGTTTAGGGGGGGCTAATTCACCCCTCCACTTT

v_call: TRBV4-3
d_call: TRBD2
clone_size: -
j_call: TRBJ2-7
cdr3_aa: CASSQDGGAGASYEQYF
cdr3_nt: TGCGCCAGCAGCCAAGATGGGGGAGCGGGGGCCTCCTACGAGCAGTACTTC

v_call: TRBV5-1
d_call: TRBD1
clone_size: -
j_call: TRBJ1-4
cdr3_aa: CASSPQQGAYEKLFF
cdr3_nt: TGCGCCAGCAGCCCTCAACAGGGGGCGTATGAAAAACTGTTTTTT

v_call: TRBV30
d_call: TRBD1
clone_size: few
j_call: TRBJ1-6
cdr3_aa: CAWSLMTGGLGSPLHF
cdr3_nt: TGTGCCTGGAGCCTTATGACAGGGGGCCTCGGCTCACCCCTCCACTTT

v_call: TRBV7-9
d_call: -
clone_size: -
j_call: TRBJ2-4
cdr3_aa: CASSFDEGGKNIQYF
cdr3_nt: TGTGCCAGCAGCTTTGATGAAGGCGGCAAAAACATTCAGTACTTC

v_call: TRBV9
d_call: -
clone_size: -
j_call: TRBJ2-7
cdr3_aa: CASSVYSQSEQYF
cdr3_nt: TGTGCCAGCAGCGTATACAGTCAATCCGAGCAGTACTTC

v_call: TRBV5-5
d_call: TRBD2
clone_size: -
j_call: TRBJ2-7
cdr3_aa: CASSQTSGSYEQYF
cdr3_nt: TGTGCCAGCAGCCAAACTAGCGGCTCCTACGAGCAGTACTTC

v_call: TRBV28
d_call: -
clone_size: -
j_call: TRBJ1-1
cdr3_aa: CASSSPRRGFMNTEAFF
cdr3_nt: TGTGCCAGCAGTTCCCCGAGGAGGGGGTTCATGAACACTGAAGCTTTCTTT

v_call: TRBV25-1
d_call: -
clone_size: -
j_call: TRBJ1-4
cdr3_aa: CASSELLGRTGTNEKLFF
cdr3_nt: TGTGCCAGCAGTGAATTACTGGGCAGGACGGGAACTAATGAAAAACTGTTTTTT

v_call: TRBV2
d_call: -
clone_size: few
j_call: TRBJ1-1
cdr3_aa: CASSSYSPMGNTEAFF
cdr3_nt: TGTGCCAGCAGCTCTTACAGCCCTATGGGGAACACTGAAGCTTTCTTT

v_call: TRBV4-2
d_call: TRBD1
clone_size: once
j_call: TRBJ1-4
cdr3_aa: CASSLTGGTVNEKLFF
cdr3_nt: TGTGCCAGCAGCCTCACGGGTGGGACAGTTAATGAAAAACTGTTTTTT

v_call: TRBV7-8
d_call: -
clone_size: -
j_call: TRBJ2-1
cdr3_aa: CASSLSGEEGEQFF
cdr3_nt: TGTGCCAGCAGCTTATCCGGAGAGGAAGGTGAGCAGTTCTTC

v_call: TRBV18
d_call: -
clone_size: -
j_call: TRBJ2-7
cdr3_aa: CASSPGSVGGLEQYF
cdr3_nt: TGTGCCAGCTCACCAGGTTCGGTAGGGGGGTTGGAGCAGTACTTC

v_call: TRBV18
d_call: -
clone_size: -
j_call: TRBJ1-6
cdr3_aa: CASSPGGKDSPLHF
cdr3_nt: TGTGCCAGCTCACCGGGGGGAAAGGATTCACCCCTCCACTTT

v_call: TRBV28
d_call: TRBD1
clone_size: -
j_call: TRBJ1-2
cdr3_aa: CASTKGGTGANYGYTF
cdr3_nt: TGTGCCAGCACCAAGGGAGGGACAGGGGCTAACTATGGCTACACCTTC

v_call: TRBV5-1
d_call: TRBD2
clone_size: -
j_call: TRBJ2-7
cdr3_aa: CASSSLAGDDEQYF
cdr3_nt: TGCGCCAGCAGCTCACTAGCGGGAGACGACGAGCAGTACTTC

v_call: TRBV5-1
d_call: -
clone_size: -
j_call: TRBJ2-1
cdr3_aa: CASRSGPEPTNEQFF
cdr3_nt: TGCGCCAGCAGATCTGGCCCAGAACCCACCAATGAGCAGTTCTTC

v_call: TRBV2
d_call: TRBD1
clone_size: few
j_call: TRBJ2-2
cdr3_aa: CASSGTGVGLARELFF
cdr3_nt: TGTGCCAGCTCCGGGACAGGGGTCGGTCTCGCCAGGGAGCTGTTTTTT

v_call: TRBV15
d_call: -
clone_size: few
j_call: TRBJ2-7
cdr3_aa: CATSRDSGMPGEQYF
cdr3_nt: TGTGCCACCAGCAGAGATTCCGGCATGCCTGGCGAGCAGTACTTC

v_call: TRBV10-3
d_call: -
clone_size: once
j_call: TRBJ1-3
cdr3_aa: CAISEGGYTIYF
cdr3_nt: TGTGCCATCAGTGAGGGCGGATACACCATATATTTT

v_call: TRBV6-5
d_call: -
clone_size: once
j_call: TRBJ2-6
cdr3_aa: CASSYGGRSGANVLTF
cdr3_nt: TGTGCCAGCAGTTATGGCGGGCGCTCTGGGGCCAACGTCCTGACTTTC

v_call: TRBV7-9
d_call: -
clone_size: -
j_call: TRBJ2-7
cdr3_aa: CASSRPGLLAEQYF
cdr3_nt: TGTGCCAGCAGCCGCCCGGGACTGCTCGCGGAGCAGTACTTC

v_call: TRBV4-1
d_call: -
clone_size: -
j_call: TRBJ1-4
cdr3_aa: CASSTTGGVTNEKLFF
cdr3_nt: TGCGCCAGCAGCACCACCGGGGGGGTAACTAATGAAAAACTGTTTTTT

v_call: TRBV4-2
d_call: TRBD1
clone_size: -
j_call: TRBJ2-1
cdr3_aa: CASSQVGTGTYNEQFF
cdr3_nt: TGTGCCAGCAGCCAAGTGGGGACAGGGACCTACAATGAGCAGTTCTTC

v_call: TRBV7-9
d_call: TRBD1
clone_size: -
j_call: TRBJ1-2
cdr3_aa: CASSGTGGELYYGYTF
cdr3_nt: TGTGCCAGCAGCGGGACAGGGGGAGAGCTATACTATGGCTACACCTTC

v_call: TRBV29-1
d_call: TRBD2
clone_size: once
j_call: TRBJ2-7
cdr3_aa: CSVGREPGEQYF
cdr3_nt: TGCAGCGTTGGGCGGGAGCCCGGCGAGCAGTACTTC

v_call: TRBV28
d_call: TRBD2
clone_size: -
j_call: TRBJ2-5
cdr3_aa: CASSHIAGEETQYF
cdr3_nt: TGTGCCAGCAGTCATATAGCGGGAGAGGAGACCCAGTACTTC

v_call: TRBV28
d_call: -
clone_size: once
j_call: TRBJ2-7
cdr3_aa: CASSFVLLGVSSYEQYF
cdr3_nt: TGTGCCAGCAGTTTTGTTTTACTCGGAGTTTCATCCTACGAGCAGTACTTC

v_call: TRBV14
d_call: -
clone_size: -
j_call: TRBJ2-7
cdr3_aa: CASSQDMGNEQYF
cdr3_nt: TGTGCCAGCAGCCAAGATATGGGTAACGAGCAGTACTTC

v_call: TRBV15
d_call: -
clone_size: -
j_call: TRBJ2-7
cdr3_aa: CATSRAGAAYEQYF
cdr3_nt: TGTGCCACCAGCAGAGCTGGGGCGGCCTACGAGCAGTACTTC

v_call: TRBV6-4
d_call: -
clone_size: -
j_call: TRBJ2-1
cdr3_aa: CASSLSGLYNEQFF
cdr3_nt: TGTGCCAGCAGTTTAAGCGGGCTGTACAATGAGCAGTTCTTC

v_call: TRBV5-1
d_call: TRBD2
clone_size: once
j_call: TRBJ2-3
cdr3_aa: CASSIRTSGDTQYF
cdr3_nt: TGCGCCAGCAGCATACGGACTAGCGGTGATACGCAGTATTTT

v_call: TRBV27
d_call: -
clone_size: once
j_call: TRBJ2-4
cdr3_aa: CASSSRQVAKNIQYF
cdr3_nt: TGTGCCAGCAGTTCAAGACAAGTAGCCAAAAACATTCAGTACTTC

v_call: TRBV10-3
d_call: TRBD1
clone_size: few
j_call: TRBJ1-3
cdr3_aa: CAIGTGQGGVNTIYF
cdr3_nt: TGTGCCATCGGAACGGGACAGGGGGGGGTAAACACCATATATTTT

v_call: TRBV5-5
d_call: -
clone_size: -
j_call: TRBJ2-3
cdr3_aa: CASSLDLAADTQYF
cdr3_nt: TGTGCCAGCAGCTTGGACTTGGCTGCAGATACGCAGTATTTT

v_call: TRBV5-1
d_call: -
clone_size: -
j_call: TRBJ1-2
cdr3_aa: CASSLIQGGNGYTF
cdr3_nt: TGCGCCAGCAGCTTGATACAGGGTGGCAATGGCTACACCTTC

v_call: TRBV27
d_call: TRBD2
clone_size: -
j_call: TRBJ2-3
cdr3_aa: CASRRGLAGPGPPTDTQYF
cdr3_nt: TGTGCCAGCAGAAGGGGACTAGCGGGACCCGGACCCCCCACAGATACGCAGTATTTT

v_call: TRBV19
d_call: -
clone_size: -
j_call: TRBJ2-7
cdr3_aa: CATSVSGPYEQYF
cdr3_nt: TGTGCCACAAGCGTCTCGGGGCCCTACGAGCAGTACTTC

v_call: TRBV14
d_call: TRBD1
clone_size: -
j_call: TRBJ1-2
cdr3_aa: CASSQDPRTGGYGYTF
cdr3_nt: TGTGCCAGCAGCCAAGATCCCAGGACAGGGGGCTATGGCTACACCTTC

v_call: TRBV7-3
d_call: -
clone_size: -
j_call: TRBJ2-6
cdr3_aa: CASSLGQISSGANVLTF
cdr3_nt: TGTGCCAGCAGCTTAGGTCAGATCAGCTCTGGGGCCAACGTCCTGACTTTC

v_call: TRBV6-1
d_call: TRBD1
clone_size: -
j_call: TRBJ2-7
cdr3_aa: CASSELRGPYEQYF
cdr3_nt: TGTGCCAGCAGTGAATTGAGGGGGCCCTACGAGCAGTACTTC

v_call: TRBV2
d_call: TRBD1
clone_size: -
j_call: TRBJ1-6
cdr3_aa: CASSSRDRGGSPLHF
cdr3_nt: TGTGCCAGCTCGTCCCGGGACAGGGGAGGATCACCCCTCCACTTT

v_call: TRBV7-2
d_call: -
clone_size: -
j_call: TRBJ1-1
cdr3_aa: CASSSPGPNTEAFF
cdr3_nt: TGTGCCAGCAGCTCCCCCGGCCCGAACACTGAAGCTTTCTTT

v_call: TRBV5-1
d_call: -
clone_size: -
j_call: TRBJ2-7
cdr3_aa: CASSPAGAVSYEQYF
cdr3_nt: TGCGCCAGCAGCCCCGCAGGGGCGGTCTCCTACGAGCAGTACTTC

v_call: TRBV28
d_call: -
clone_size: -
j_call: TRBJ1-1
cdr3_aa: CASSPLDFGVNTEAFF
cdr3_nt: TGTGCCAGCAGTCCCCTAGACTTTGGGGTGAACACTGAAGCTTTCTTT

v_call: TRBV28
d_call: -
clone_size: -
j_call: TRBJ1-2
cdr3_aa: CASSLFGANYGYTF
cdr3_nt: TGTGCCAGCAGTCTGTTCGGGGCTAACTATGGCTACACCTTC